These 18 T cell receptor beta chains originate from one sample sequenced in a study of PD-1 blockade in classical Hodgkin lymphoma (TCRdb year 2020). Receptor amplification or capture employed the immunoSEQ multiplex PCR assay. Sourced from immuneACCESS, this table was stored by TCRdb with only in-frame sequences that have V and J called. A share of the clones is absent; for the studies checked, an unresolved V gene accounts for under half, and the remainder has no known explanation. The sample includes some 70,000 clones, with about 93% observed a single time. Of the sample, 2.6% is held by the ten largest clones. The time point label here, explained by the study, means: newly diagnosed, previously untreated cHL patient sample. Sequences were obtained from peripheral blood mononuclear cells (PBMCs). All receptors derive from a human donor with classical Hodgkin lymphoma.

The chain combines TRBV5-6 with TRBJ2-7, with D unclear. V shed 0 bases and J shed 3 bases, with 13 bases lying between them. There are 15 residues in the CDR3. The germline V gene encodes CDR1 SGHDT and CDR2 YYEEEE. The CDR3, as DNA: TGTGCCAGCAGCTTGGTTAGGCAGGACCGCTACGAGCAGTACTTC. Its protein product is CASSLVRQDRYEQYF.

The gene calls are TRBV5-6 and TRBJ2-7, with D possibly matching TRBD1 (5 bases). Deletions cut 0 bases from V and 7 bases from J, with 8 bases between. The CDR3 runs 12 residues. Germline V CDR1 and CDR2: SGHDT, YYEEEE. The CDR3 coding sequence is TGTGCCAGCAGCTTGGGGGCAGGGGAGCAGTACTTC. Translating gives CASSLGAGEQYF.

The chain employs TRBV4-3 and TRBJ1-2, with D unresolved. V was pared by 4 bases and J by 6 bases, with 12 bases between. The CDR3 consists of 13 residues. Per germline, CDR1 LGHNA and CDR2 YSLEER. CDR3 sequence: CASSPRSANGYTF. For the CDR3, the DNA is TGCGCCAGCAGCCCAAGGTCGGCAAATGGCTACACCTTC.

The chain recombines TRBV7-2 with TRBJ2-5; TRBD2 agrees at 11 bases. V gave up 1 base and J gave up 8 bases; unmatched junction bases: 12. This CDR3 spans 17 amino acids. Germline V gives CDR1 SGHTA, CDR2 FQGNSA. CDR3: CASSLGLTSGAVNTQYF. CDR3 nucleotide sequence: TGTGCCAGCAGCTTAGGATTGACTAGCGGGGCCGTGAATACCCAGTACTTC.

This clone was recorded a few times. Here the CDR3 DNA reads TGTGCCAGCAGCTTGGAGCGACAGGGGATTTCCTACGAGCAGTACTTC. This gives the protein CASSLERQGISYEQYF. The chain is built from TRBV5-8 and TRBJ2-7; 8 bases agree with TRBD1. The V and J ends lost 0 bases and 1 base, in that order; junction bases with no gene match: 6. CDR3 length: 16 residues. The germline V gene has CDR1 SGHTS and CDR2 YDEGEE.

This sequence joins TRBV27 and TRBJ1-2; D is unresolved. The CDR3 has 15 amino acids. V lost 2 bases and J 4 bases, leaving 14 bases between the germline ends. The germline gives CDR1 MNHEY, CDR2 SMNVEV (reference sequence). CDR3 nucleotide sequence: TGTGCCAGCAGTTTAACTTTTTCCGGCGCCTATGGCTACACCTTC. Translating gives CASSLTFSGAYGYTF.

This chain uses TRBV9 with TRBJ2-2, with D hard to call. With 4 bases removed from V and 1 base from J, the gap between germline ends came to 11 bases. Germline V gives CDR1 SGDLS, CDR2 YYNGEE. The CDR3 runs 15 residues. The CDR3 DNA is TGTGCCAGCAGCCCCCTAAGCGTGAACACCGGGGAGCTGTTTTTT. This gives the protein CASSPLSVNTGELFF.

CDR3 DNA: TGTGCCAGCAGCCGAACTGGGACTTCGGGGGAGACCCAGTACTTC. Translated: CASSRTGTSGETQYF. V gene TRBV7-6 combines with J gene TRBJ2-5, with D possibly TRBD2 on 6 matching bases. This CDR3 contains 15 residues. Trimming shortened V by 5 bases and J by 5 bases, and 18 bases separated the two germline ends. Germline assignment: CDR1 SGHVS and CDR2 FNYEAQ.

The genes are TRBV2 and TRBJ2-5, with 10 bases matching TRBD2. V lost 4 bases and J lost 4; bases outside the gene matches: 6. Germline V gene data show CDR1 as SNHLY and CDR2 as FYNNEI. The CDR3 consists of 15 residues. Here the CDR3 DNA reads TGTGCCAGCAGTGGAGCTAGCGGGGGCAGAGAGACCCAGTACTTC. Protein product: CASSGASGGRETQYF.

The rearrangement uses TRBV19 and TRBJ1-5; possibly TRBD1 for D (6 bases). The CDR3 consists of 14 residues. Per the germline V gene, CDR1 is LNHDA and CDR2 is SQIVND (reference sequence). V dropped 5 bases and J dropped 5 bases, with 13 bases sitting between them. For the CDR3, the DNA is TGTGCCAGTAGTTTACAGGGTGGAGATCAGCCCCAGCATTTT. Encoded protein: CASSLQGGDQPQHF.

The gene calls are TRBV7-9 and TRBJ2-5, with D unclear. The end of the DNA fits TRBJ2-7 better, so the J call may be wrong. This CDR3 region has 13 residues. CDR1 SEHNR and CDR2 FQNEAQ come from the germline V gene (reference sequence). CDR3 region: CASRGIYDYEQYF. CDR3 nucleotide sequence: TGTGCCAGCAGGGGGATTTACGACTACGAGCAGTACTTC.

Points on this clone: The junction differs from germline at one of its ends, possibly a read error. The chain couples TRBV7-2 to TRBJ2-5; 9 bases align to TRBD2. The CDR3 spans 14 residues. Germline loops: CDR1 SGHTA, CDR2 FQGNSA. The CDR3 bases are TGCTCTAGCGGGGCATTCGTCACCAGAGAGACCCAGTACTTC. Protein product: CSSGAFVTRETQYF.

Regarding this clone: In the same sample, other DNA sequences code for this CDR3. The chain combines TRBV5-1 with TRBJ1-3, with 7 nucleotides matching TRBD1. The CDR3 sequence is 15 residues long. V was pared by 2 bases and J by 0 bases, with 2 bases of the junction left unmatched. CDR1 is SGHRS and CDR2 is YFSETQ in the germline V gene. Written as DNA, the CDR3 is TGCGCCAGCAGCTTATCAGGGGGCTCTGGAAACACCATATATTTT. Protein sequence: CASSLSGGSGNTIYF.

The rearrangement joins TRBV28 to TRBJ1-5, with TRBD1 as a possible D gene (5 bases). Trimming removed 7 bases at V and 5 bases at J, with 12 bases between. CDR1 and CDR2 from the germline V gene are MDHEN and SYDVKM. This CDR3 is built from 13 residues. CDR3: CASTKGRYQPQHF. For the CDR3, the DNA is TGTGCCAGCACCAAGGGGAGGTATCAGCCCCAGCATTTT.

The J gene is TRBJ2-1, the V gene TRBV15, with D hard to call. Trimming removed 3 bases at V and 1 base at J, with 10 bases between. The CDR3 has 15 residues. The germline V gene encodes CDR1 LNHNV and CDR2 YYDKDF (reference sequence). The CDR3 protein is CATSREHGSYNEQFF. The CDR3 coding sequence is TGTGCCACCAGCAGGGAGCACGGATCCTACAATGAGCAGTTCTTC.

This clone appeared once. The chain has TRBV6-6 and TRBJ2-5; unclear D gene. V lost 7 bases and J lost 4, with 7 bases in between. The germline V gene has CDR1 MNHNY and CDR2 SVGAGI (reference sequence). The CDR3 sequence is 11 residues long. In nucleotides, the CDR3 is TGTGCCAGCATACTGGGAGAGACCCAGTACTTC. Protein: CASILGETQYF.

V usage is TRBV5-6 and J usage is TRBJ1-2; D remains ambiguous. V lost 1 base and J lost 4, with 8 bases in between. This CDR3 region has 13 residues. Per germline, CDR1 SGHDT and CDR2 YYEEEE. The CDR3 region has the DNA TGTGCCAGCAGCTTGTCAGCGGGCTATGGCTACACCTTC. Encoded protein: CASSLSAGYGYTF.

The chain combines TRBV27 with TRBJ2-1, with D perhaps TRBD1 or TRBD2 (5 bases each). In germline, CDR1 is MNHEY, CDR2 SMNVEV (reference sequence). The germline V and J ends were trimmed by 0 bases and 8 bases, with 11 bases remaining between them. The CDR3 totals 14 residues. The CDR3 DNA reads as TGTGCCAGCAGTTTATCGAGGGGATTCGATGAGCAGTTCTTC. Protein product: CASSLSRGFDEQFF.